This entry concerns a single T cell receptor (beta chain). There is no known antigen for this receptor. No base quality values were provided; no much bigger clone lies one nucleotide off. CDR1 and CDR2 were assigned from the germline V gene as SGHTA and FQGNSA. Cut back by 0 bases and 9 bases, the V and J ends lie 9 bases apart. From cysteine to phenylalanine, the CDR3 is 12 amino acids long. The only DNA kept is the CDR3, 36 bases in frame from the first base. This sample was included in a study of CD8+ T cells in alopecia areata (dated 2018 in TCRdb). Background on the whole study: The treated patients, all with moderate-to-severe alopecia areata, were enrolled in an open-label pilot trial of oral tofacitinib given at 5 to 10 mg twice daily. Patients stayed on tofacitinib for 6 to 18 months and then had 6 months of follow-up off drug so that delayed response and recurrence could be assessed. Disease severity in treated patients was measured with the SALT score, which quantifies the percentage of affected scalp surface area. To study T cell clonal expansion in alopecia areata, the researchers applied high-throughput TCRbeta sequencing to both the C3H/HeJ mouse model and human patients. In humans, TCRbeta sequencing was performed on scalp tissue and on sorted CD4+ and CD8+ peripheral blood T cells from healthy controls and from patients with patchy or totalis/universalis alopecia areata. Patients on tofacitinib were biopsied at baseline and after 4 and 24 weeks of treatment, and several of the patients also had a later scalp biopsy. Scalp clonality was compared among normal scalp (n=4), patchy alopecia areata scalp (n=8), and alopecia totalis/universalis scalp (n=8). RNA was obtained with the PAXgene miRNA kit for fixed scalp, the miRNeasy kit for PBMCs, and the RNeasy kit for mouse skin. TCRbeta CDR3 regions were amplified by immunoSEQ multiplex PCR using 35 Vbeta forward and 13 Jbeta reverse primers. What the research found in general, with its limitations: Tofacitinib significantly decreased scalp clonality and the number of expanded CD8+ clones among the top 100 scalp clones. Compared with normal scalp, lesional scalp had higher clonality and more expanded CD8+ clones, particularly in alopecia totalis/universalis, a pattern that suggests antigenic drive. During tofacitinib treatment, many expanded lesional clones stuck around in both scalp and blood, and this persistence may partly explain why relapse happens after treatment is stopped. Resident alphabeta T cells in normal human skin are also sequenced, complicating scalp TCR repertoire analysis, unlike mouse skin dominated by gammadelta T cells. TCR sequences shared between patients were less clear than in mice, possibly partly because of HLA diversity in the patient population. The treated cohort was small, with a single nonresponder, so links between baseline CD8+ expansion and response need larger studies.

Libraries were prepared through the immunoSEQ multiplex PCR assay. To provide template for TCR sequencing, every sample had RNA extracted and reverse transcribed into cDNA. SuperScript III was used to make first-strand cDNA, primed with a 2:1 mix of oligo-dT and random hexamers. A synthetic immune receptor repertoire was used to assess amplification bias, and residual bias was removed computationally. The original pipeline was this. After raw reads were preprocessed to remove errors, the CDR3 was defined following IMGT conventions as running from the conserved cysteine to phenylalanine. Clonality was computed by normalizing Shannon entropy by log2 of the number of productive unique TCRs and subtracting the result from 1. CD4 or CD8 identity of scalp clones was inferred by cross-referencing scalp TCRbeta sequences with sorted blood CD4 and CD8 repertoires. TCRdb obtained this table from immuneACCESS and retained in-frame rearrangements with V and J assigned. These tables miss some clones; where compared with another copy, unresolved V genes account for less than half of the shortfall, and the remainder is unexplained. V and J calls and clone size are copied from that table; D and trimming were computed from the DNA. The sample table lists around 210,000 clones, less than 65% of them with a count of one. Jointly, the top ten make up roughly 4.2% of the sample.

The time point label, as the study defines it: 4 weeks on oral tofacitinib. Explained via the paper, the treatment or condition label denotes: oral pan-JAK inhibitor, 5-10 mg twice daily. Lesional scalp punch biopsies and peripheral blood were obtained from alopecia areata patients. After PBMCs were isolated by density centrifugation and stained for CD3, CD4 and CD8, a FACSAria was used to sort CD4+ and CD8+ T cells. This TCR derives from a human donor with alopecia areata. The receptor chain draws on TRBV7-2 and TRBJ2-7, with an unclear D gene assignment. Source: CD4+ T cells sorted from blood, taken at week 4, from a patient treated with tofacitinib. The CDR3 region has the sequence CASSLAGVGQYF. The nucleotides read TGTGCCAGCAGCTTAGCTGGGGTCGGGCAGTACTTC.